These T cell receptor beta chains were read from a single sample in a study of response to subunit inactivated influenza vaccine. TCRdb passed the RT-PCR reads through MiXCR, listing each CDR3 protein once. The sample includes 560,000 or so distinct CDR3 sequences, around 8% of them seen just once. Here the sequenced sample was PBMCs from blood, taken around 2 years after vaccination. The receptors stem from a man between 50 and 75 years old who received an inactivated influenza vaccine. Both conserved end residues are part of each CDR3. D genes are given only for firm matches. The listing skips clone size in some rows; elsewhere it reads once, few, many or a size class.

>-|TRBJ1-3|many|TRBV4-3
CASSQDGGLAGNTIYF
TGCGCCAGCAGCCAAGATGGGGGGCTTGCTGGAAACACCATATATTTT
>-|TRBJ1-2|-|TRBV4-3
CASSHYEYSAGDYGYTF
TGCGCCAGCAGCCACTACGAGTACAGTGCCGGGGACTATGGCTACACCTTC
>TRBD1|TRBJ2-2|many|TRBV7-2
CASSFRGPGGELFF
TGTGCCAGCAGTTTCAGGGGGCCGGGCGGGGAGCTGTTTTTT
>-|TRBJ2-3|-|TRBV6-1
CASGLAMSTDTQYF
TGTGCCTCGGGGCTAGCGATGAGCACAGATACGCAGTATTTT
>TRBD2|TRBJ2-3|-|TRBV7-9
CASSDPRSGRFGDTQYF
TGTGCCAGCAGCGACCCTCGTAGCGGGAGGTTCGGGGATACGCAGTATTTT
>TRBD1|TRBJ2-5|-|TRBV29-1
CSVEGQGKTQYF
TGCAGCGTTGAAGGACAGGGGAAGACCCAGTACTTC
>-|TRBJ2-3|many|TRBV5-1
CASSRVTSTDTQYF
TGCGCCAGCAGCCGGGTAACTAGCACAGATACGCAGTATTTT
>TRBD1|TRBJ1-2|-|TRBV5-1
CASSKSTGGLNYGYTF
TGCGCCAGCAGCAAGTCGACAGGGGGACTTAACTATGGCTACACCTTC
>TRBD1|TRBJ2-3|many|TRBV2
CASSGSLTGLGTDTQYF
TGTGCCAGCAGTGGAAGCCTGACAGGGCTCGGCACAGATACGCAGTATTTT
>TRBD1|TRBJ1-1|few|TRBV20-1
CSAGQGAGNTEAFF
TGCAGTGCGGGACAGGGGGCTGGGAACACTGAAGCTTTCTTT
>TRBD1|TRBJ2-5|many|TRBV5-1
CASSLGDRPRETQYF
TGCGCCAGCAGCTTGGGGGACAGGCCACGAGAGACCCAGTACTTC
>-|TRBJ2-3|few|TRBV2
CASSLQQTLFTDTQYF
TGTGCCAGCAGTCTCCAACAGACCCTTTTCACAGATACGCAGTATTTT
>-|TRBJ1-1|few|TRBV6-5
CASSYSGGGKRTEAFF
TGTGCCAGCAGTTACTCGGGTGGGGGGAAAAGAACTGAAGCTTTCTTT
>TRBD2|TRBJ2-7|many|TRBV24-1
CATSDNSGAYEQYF
TGTGCCACCAGTGATAACAGCGGGGCCTACGAGCAGTACTTC
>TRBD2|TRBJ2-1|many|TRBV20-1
CSATGTSGSFSNEQFF
TGCAGTGCAACCGGGACTAGCGGGAGTTTTTCCAATGAGCAGTTCTTC
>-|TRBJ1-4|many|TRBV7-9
CASSFGTIGEKLFF
TGTGCCAGCAGCTTTGGCACTATTGGAGAAAAACTGTTTTTT
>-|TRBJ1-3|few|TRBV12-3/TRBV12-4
CASRIDEANTIYF
TGTGCCAGCAGGATCGATGAGGCGAACACCATATATTTT
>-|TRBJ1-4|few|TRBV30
CAWRVGSFEREKLFF
TGTGCCTGGAGGGTCGGGTCTTTTGAGAGGGAAAAACTGTTTTTT
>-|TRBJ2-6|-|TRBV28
CASTSFRGALSSGANVLTF
TGTGCCAGCACTTCTTTTCGGGGGGCTTTAAGCTCTGGGGCCAACGTCCTGACTTTC
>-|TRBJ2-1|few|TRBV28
CASSWVGGYNEQFF
TGTGCCAGCAGTTGGGTGGGAGGCTACAATGAGCAGTTCTTC
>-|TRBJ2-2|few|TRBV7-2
CASTPLRNTGELFF
TGTGCCAGCACTCCCCTCAGAAACACCGGGGAGCTGTTTTTT
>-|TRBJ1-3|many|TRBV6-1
CASSLQFSGNTIYF
TGTGCCAGCAGCCTACAGTTCTCTGGAAACACCATATATTTT
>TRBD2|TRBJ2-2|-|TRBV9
CASSRDYFNTGELFF
TGTGCCAGCAGTCGGGACTACTTCAACACCGGGGAGCTGTTTTTT
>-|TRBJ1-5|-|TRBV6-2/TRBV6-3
CASSYEHGSWPQHF
TGTGCCAGCAGTTACGAGCACGGCTCCTGGCCCCAGCATTTT
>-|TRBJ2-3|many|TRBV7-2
CASSPTTSSTDTQYF
TGTGCCAGCAGCCCGACTACATCTAGCACAGATACGCAGTATTTT
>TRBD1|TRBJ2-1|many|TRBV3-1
CASSSRDRRVGEQFF
TGTGCCAGCAGCAGCCGGGACAGGCGAGTCGGTGAGCAGTTCTTC
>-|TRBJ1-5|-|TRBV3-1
CASSQGIYSNQPQHF
TGTGCCAGCAGCCAAGGGATCTATAGCAATCAGCCCCAGCATTTT
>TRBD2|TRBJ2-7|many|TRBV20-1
CSPPPSLLAGGPGGRYYEQYF
TGCAGTCCACCACCCTCACTACTAGCGGGAGGGCCGGGGGGTAGGTACTACGAGCAGTACTTC